The 29 T cell receptor beta chains below were found in one sample sequenced in a study of identical twins. In TCRdb, the 5' RACE reads were re-called with MiXCR into one record per CDR3 protein. The sample consists of fewer than 800,000 distinct CDR3 sequences, roughly 7.1% of them appearing once. These same data were also listed under a study on yellow fever vaccine responses in identical twins.

What was sequenced was PBMCs. Every receptor here comes from a woman between 18 and 29 years old in good health.

This clonotype was observed many times. This chain connects TRBV5-1 to TRBJ2-6; 8 positions agree with TRBD1. V dropped 2 bases and J dropped 0; count of bases not matched to a gene: 4. Germline assignment: CDR1 SGHRS and CDR2 YFSETQ. This CDR3 spans 17 amino acids. The CDR3 reads CASSLSTGVSGANVLTF. The DNA for the CDR3 is TGCGCCAGCAGCTTATCGACAGGGGTCTCTGGGGCCAACGTCCTGACTTTC.

This clonotype was detected ten times or more. This rearrangement joins TRBV29-1 to TRBJ2-1; 11 positions match TRBD2. The germline gives CDR1 SQVTM, CDR2 ANQGSEA. V lost 4 bases, J lost 6 bases, and 17 bases stayed unmatched. The CDR3 totals 18 residues. CDR3 coding DNA: TGCAGCGTTGGGCAGGGCCTAGCGGGAGGTCGGATTGGCAATGAGCAGTTCTTC. Translating gives CSVGQGLAGGRIGNEQFF.

On this clonotype itself: One base away lies a much larger clone, so this may be a sequencing read error. V gene TRBV10-3 combines with J gene TRBJ2-3, with D unresolved. Trimming cost V 2 bases and J 5 bases, with 2 bases left between them. The CDR3 is 11 amino acids. Germline V gene lookup returns CDR1 ENHRY and CDR2 SYGVKD. CDR3 protein: CAISERDTQYF. The CDR3 bases are TGTGCCATCAGTGAGAGAGATACGCAGTATTTT.

This clonotype has ten or more counts. This chain joins TRBV9 and TRBJ2-1; D possibly matches TRBD1 or TRBD2 (5 bases each). CDR1 SGDLS and CDR2 YYNGEE come from the germline V gene. This CDR3 is built from 18 residues. Trimming removed 3 bases from V and 6 bases from J, with 25 bases in between. CDR3 DNA sequence: TGTGCCAGCAGCGAGCCTTTGGGGGACCGGACCCATAGCAATGAGCAGTTCTTC. Residues: CASSEPLGDRTHSNEQFF.

The CDR3 spells CASSQGGLAEGGNEQFF. The CDR3, as DNA: TGCGCCAGCAGCCAAGGCGGACTGGCGGAGGGGGGGAATGAGCAGTTCTTC. This sequence joins TRBV4-1 and TRBJ2-1; tentative D call: TRBD2 (7 bases). Germline lookup yields CDR1 MGHRA and CDR2 YSYEKL. Deletions cut 1 base from V and 7 bases from J, with 20 bases between. The CDR3 covers 17 residues.

The CDR3 coding sequence is TGCAGTGCTATTAAACTAGCGGGGAACAAGGCCGAGCAGTACTTC. It translates to CSAIKLAGNKAEQYF. V gene TRBV20-1 combines with J gene TRBJ2-7, with 10 bases lining up with TRBD2. The V gene end was trimmed by 4 bases and the J gene end by 6 bases; junction bases not matched to a gene: 12. CDR3 length: 15 residues. Germline V gives CDR1 DFQATT, CDR2 SNEGSKA (reference sequence).

The chain is built from TRBV4-1 and TRBJ1-1, with D unclear. The germline CDR1 and CDR2 sequences are MGHRA and YSYEKL. The CDR3 totals 16 residues. V gave up 0 bases and J gave up 0 bases, with 11 bases separating them. CDR3 in amino acids: CASSQDPTAVNTEAFF. CDR3 DNA sequence: TGCGCCAGCAGCCAAGATCCCACAGCGGTGAACACTGAAGCTTTCTTT.

This clonotype was found many times. The J gene is TRBJ1-5, the V gene TRBV15; TRBD1 matches 9 bases. The CDR3 runs 15 residues. Germline-derived CDR1 and CDR2 are LNHNV and YYDKDF (reference sequence). Losses at the gene ends were 6 bases for V and 1 base for J; bases not matched to a gene: 4. The CDR3: CATSFGQGSNQPQHF. CDR3 in DNA: TGTGCCACCAGTTTCGGACAGGGGAGCAATCAGCCCCAGCATTTT.

This clonotype has ten or more counts. This rearrangement joins TRBV5-6 to TRBJ2-5; D tentatively fits TRBD1 or TRBD2 (6 bases each). The length of the CDR3 is 17 residues. V was pared by 0 bases and J by 2 bases, with 17 bases between. CDR1 and CDR2 from the germline V gene are SGHDT and YYEEEE. DNA of the CDR3: TGTGCCAGCAGCTTGGTCACGGGGGCCGATCTTCAAGAGACCCAGTACTTC. This sequence encodes CASSLVTGADLQETQYF.

The V call is TRBV24-1, the J call TRBJ2-1; no definite D call. The V gene lost 1 base and the J gene lost 5 bases, with 8 bases spanning the gap. The CDR3 extends over 14 amino acids. Germline V gene data show CDR1 as KGHDR and CDR2 as SFDVKD. The DNA for the CDR3 is TGTGCCACCAGTGATTTTGGCAACCACAATGAGCAGTTCTTC. Residues: CATSDFGNHNEQFF.

The gene calls are TRBV4-1 and TRBJ1-6; no clear D gene. The CDR3 runs to 15 residues. The V and J ends lost 0 bases and 12 bases respectively, with 15 bases between them. Germline CDR1 MGHRA, CDR2 YSYEKL. The CDR3 nucleotides read TGCGCCAGCAGCCAAGAAGGGCAGACTATTCAACCCCTCCACTTT. This translates into CASSQEGQTIQPLHF.

This clonotype occurred many times. This chain joins TRBV12-3 or TRBV12-4 and TRBJ1-5; TRBD1 matches at 10 bases. V gave up 8 bases and J gave up 0 bases; unmatched junction bases: 7. The length of the CDR3 is 16 residues. The CDR3 spells CASPPRTGGSNQPQHF. The CDR3 nucleotides read TGTGCCAGCCCCCCTAGGACAGGGGGTAGCAATCAGCCCCAGCATTTT.

This clonotype was counted between two and nine times. The genes are TRBV9 and TRBJ2-7, with D unclear. Trimming left V 4 bases short and J 4 bases short, with 15 bases between. Germline CDR1 reads SGDLS; CDR2 reads YYNGEE. The CDR3 spans 14 residues. The DNA of the CDR3 is TGTGCCAGCAGCTTAACACCTAACGATTACGAGCAGTACTTC. Translated: CASSLTPNDYEQYF.

This clonotype was detected many times. The chain uses TRBV20-1 and TRBJ1-1, with a possible D match to TRBD1 (5 bases). The CDR3 extends over 15 amino acids. Trimming pared 5 bases from V and 1 base from J, leaving 17 bases between. The germline gives CDR1 DFQATT, CDR2 SNEGSKA (reference sequence). This chain's CDR3 is CSARDFSTGNTEAFF. CDR3 DNA: TGCAGTGCTCGCGACTTCTCCACAGGGAACACTGAAGCTTTCTTT.

This clonotype was picked up a small number of times. The genes are TRBV29-1 and TRBJ1-2, with 7 positions matching TRBD1. Looked up from germline, CDR1 is SQVTM and CDR2 is ANQGSEA. CDR3 length equals 13 residues. J gave up 3 bases and V 4 bases, and 5 bases lay outside the gene matches. The CDR3 region has the DNA TGCAGCGTTGGTAAGGGGGCTGACTATGGCTACACCTTC. This sequence encodes CSVGKGADYGYTF.

This clonotype was seen ten or more times. The chain has TRBV5-1 and TRBJ2-7, with TRBD2 as a possible D gene (6 bases). Germline V gene lookup returns CDR1 SGHRS and CDR2 YFSETQ. V was cut by 3 bases and J by 0 bases, with 16 bases left in between. The CDR3 loop spans 16 amino acids. In DNA, the CDR3 is TGCGCCAGCAGCTCCCCAGCCGGACTATACTCCTACGAGCAGTACTTC. Translated, it gives CASSSPAGLYSYEQYF.

The chain has TRBV20-1 and TRBJ2-3; D unresolved. Deletions cut 3 bases from V and 0 bases from J, with 4 bases between. The CDR3 spans 12 residues. Germline loops: CDR1 DFQATT, CDR2 SNEGSKA (reference sequence). In nucleotides, the CDR3 is TGCAGTGCTAGTTTTAGCACAGATACGCAGTATTTT. Amino acids: CSASFSTDTQYF.

This clonotype was found many times. V usage is TRBV10-3 and J usage is TRBJ2-7; 14 positions match TRBD2. In germline, CDR1 is ENHRY, CDR2 SYGVKD. The CDR3 is 14 residues long. V lost 6 bases and J lost 6; bases outside the gene matches: 4. The CDR3 loop reads CAISAGLAGVEQYF. The CDR3 coding sequence is TGTGCCATCAGCGCGGGACTAGCGGGAGTCGAGCAGTACTTC.

This clonotype appeared a few times. This chain joins TRBV10-3 and TRBJ2-3; 15 bases are a match to TRBD2. With V trimmed by 5 bases and J by 2 bases, 11 bases remained unmatched. The V gene's germline CDR1 is ENHRY and CDR2 SYGVKD. The CDR3 covers 19 residues. CDR3 bases: TGTGCCATCAGTAAGGGACTAGCGGGGGGACCTACCGACACAGATACGCAGTATTTT. The encoded protein is CAISKGLAGGPTDTDTQYF.

This clonotype was observed a handful of times. CDR3 coding DNA: TGTGCCAGCAGTCCGATCGGTACCGGGACAGGGGGCCTGGCTGGCTACACCTTC. This gives the protein CASSPIGTGTGGLAGYTF. The gene calls are TRBV5-6 and TRBJ1-2; 12 bases agree with TRBD1. V was pared by 5 bases and J by 7 bases, with 18 bases of the junction left unmatched. This CDR3 region has 18 residues. Germline assignment: CDR1 SGHDT and CDR2 YYEEEE.

This clonotype showed up just a few times. The CDR3 DNA reads as TGCAGCGTTTATAAAGGGACCTCTTATGAGCAGTTCTTC. As protein: CSVYKGTSYEQFF. The gene calls are TRBV29-1 and TRBJ2-1; either TRBD1 or TRBD2 may fit D (5 bases each). Deletions cut 5 bases from V and 8 bases from J, with 16 bases between. The CDR3 loop spans 13 amino acids. Germline CDR1 SQVTM, CDR2 ANQGSEA.

The rearrangement uses TRBV5-1 and TRBJ2-3; D is ambiguous. The ends were cut back, 0 bases at V and 1 base at J, with 6 bases in the middle. There are 14 residues in the CDR3. The germline gives CDR1 SGHRS, CDR2 YFSETQ. CDR3 nucleotide sequence: TGCGCCAGCAGCTTGGAACCCGGCACAGATACGCAGTATTTT. It is translated as CASSLEPGTDTQYF. Filled out from reference TRBV5-1 and TRBJ2-3, the complete variable domain reads KAGVTQTPRYLIKTRGQQVTLSCSPISGHRSVSWYQQTPGQGLQFLFEYFSETQRNKGNFPGRFSGRQFSNSRSEMNVSTLELGDSALYLCASSLEPGTDTQYFGPGTRLTVL.

This clonotype was seen a few times. This rearrangement joins TRBV20-1 to TRBJ2-3; a weak D match, TRBD1 (6 bases). The germline V and J ends were trimmed by 2 bases and 2 bases, with 11 bases remaining between them. Germline CDR1 and CDR2: DFQATT and SNEGSKA (reference sequence). The CDR3 extends over 14 amino acids. The CDR3 DNA is TGCAGTGCTAGAAACCAGGGGCACACAGATACGCAGTATTTT. This translates into CSARNQGHTDTQYF.

This chain links TRBV20-1 with TRBJ2-7; 8 bases are shared with TRBD1. CDR1 and CDR2 (germline): DFQATT, SNEGSKA (reference sequence). The V and J ends lost 0 bases and 5 bases, in that order; junction bases with no gene match: 6. The CDR3 runs to 14 residues. The CDR3 region is CSARELGQGHEQYV. The DNA of the CDR3 is TGCAGTGCTAGAGAGCTAGGACAGGGCCACGAGCAGTACGTC.

This clonotype was observed a few times. The chain employs TRBV6-5 and TRBJ2-1; TRBD2 matches 9 bases. The CDR3 covers 14 residues. J was trimmed by 6 bases and V by 0 bases; bases with no gene match: 0. Germline V lookup: CDR1 MNHEY, CDR2 SVGAGI. The CDR3 nucleotides are TGTGCCAGCAGTTACTCTAGCGGGAGCAATGAGCAGTTCTTC. Translated, it gives CASSYSSGSNEQFF.

Many counts were recorded for this clonotype. J is TRBJ2-1 and V is TRBV2; 9 bases line up with TRBD2. The length of the CDR3 is 14 residues. The V gene's germline CDR1 is SNHLY and CDR2 FYNNEI. Losses at the gene ends were 6 bases for V and 2 bases for J; bases not matched to a gene: 2. The CDR3 DNA reads as TGTGCCAGCAGGGCGGGGGGGGCCTACAATGAGCAGTTCTTC. Encoded protein: CASRAGGAYNEQFF. The full variable domain, its missing parts supplied by reference TRBV2 and TRBJ2-1, is EPEVTQTPSHQVTQMGQEVILRCVPISNHLYFYWYRQILGQKVEFLVSFYNNEISEKSEIFDDQFSVERPDGSNFTLKIRSTKLEDSAMYFCASRAGGAYNEQFFGPGTRLTVL.

This clonotype was picked up many times. The rearrangement joins TRBV5-1 to TRBJ2-5; 8 positions agree with TRBD1. The CDR3 sequence is 16 residues long. The germline V gene encodes CDR1 SGHRS and CDR2 YFSETQ. With V trimmed by 3 bases and J by 5 bases, 12 bases remained unmatched. The CDR3 spells CASSSIATGVGETQYF. DNA for the CDR3: TGCGCCAGCAGCTCTATAGCGACAGGGGTCGGGGAGACCCAGTACTTC.

This clonotype was detected a few times. The rearrangement uses TRBV20-1 and TRBJ2-2; D not resolved. V was shortened by 4 bases and J by 2 bases, with 11 bases between the two germline ends. The V gene's germline CDR1 is DFQATT and CDR2 SNEGSKA (reference sequence). This CDR3 region has 14 residues. Here the CDR3 reads CSANSQNNTGELFF. The CDR3 DNA reads TGCAGTGCTAATTCGCAGAATAACACCGGGGAGCTGTTTTTT.

A remark on this clonotype: An end of the junction differs from the germline gene, which may be a read error. J is TRBJ1-1 and V is TRBV5-1; no clear D gene. The CDR3 contains 14 residues. In germline, CDR1 is SGHRS, CDR2 YFSETQ. The chain's CDR3 is CASSLQVGNSEAFF. The CDR3 DNA follows: TGCGCCAGCAGCTTGCAAGTGGGGAACTCTGAAGCTTTCTTT.